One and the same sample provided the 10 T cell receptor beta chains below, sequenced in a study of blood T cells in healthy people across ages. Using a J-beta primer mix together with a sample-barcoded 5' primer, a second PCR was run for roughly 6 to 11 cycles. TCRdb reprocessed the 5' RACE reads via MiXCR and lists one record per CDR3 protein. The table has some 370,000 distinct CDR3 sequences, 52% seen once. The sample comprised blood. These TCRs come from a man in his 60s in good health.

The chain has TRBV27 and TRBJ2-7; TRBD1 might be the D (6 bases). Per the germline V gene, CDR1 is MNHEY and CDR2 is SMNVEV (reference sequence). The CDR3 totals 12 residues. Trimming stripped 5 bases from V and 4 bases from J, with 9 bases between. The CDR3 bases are TGTGCCAGCAGTAAAACAGGGTACGAGCAGTACTTC. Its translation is CASSKTGYEQYF.

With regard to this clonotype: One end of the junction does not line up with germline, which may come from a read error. DNA of the CDR3: TGTGCCAGCAGGACAGGGGGCTCCCTGTATGGCTGCACCTTC. It is translated as CASRTGGSLYGCTF. J is TRBJ1-2 and V is TRBV2; TRBD1 matches at 10 bases. The V gene's germline CDR1 is SNHLY and CDR2 FYNNEI. The CDR3 is 14 amino acids.

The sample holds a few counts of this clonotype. CDR3 region: CASSPSGGTLYEQYF. Here the CDR3 DNA reads TGCGCCAGCAGCCCTAGCGGGGGGACACTCTACGAGCAGTACTTC. This rearrangement joins TRBV5-1 to TRBJ2-7, with 11 nucleotides matching TRBD2. CDR3 length: 15 amino acids. V shed 4 bases and J 3 bases; nucleotides not matched to a gene: 6. Germline CDR1 SGHRS, CDR2 YFSETQ.

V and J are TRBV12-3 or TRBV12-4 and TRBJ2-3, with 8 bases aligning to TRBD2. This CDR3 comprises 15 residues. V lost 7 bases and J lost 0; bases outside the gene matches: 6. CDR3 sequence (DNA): TGTGCCAGCATCCTTAGCGGGGTTAGCACAGATACGCAGTATTTT. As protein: CASILSGVSTDTQYF.

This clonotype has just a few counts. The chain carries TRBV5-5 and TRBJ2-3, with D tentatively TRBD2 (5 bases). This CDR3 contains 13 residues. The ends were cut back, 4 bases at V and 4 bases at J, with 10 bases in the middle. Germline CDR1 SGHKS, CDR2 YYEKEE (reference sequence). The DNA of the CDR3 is TGTGCCAGCAGCGTAACGGGGTCAGATACGCAGTATTTT. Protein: CASSVTGSDTQYF.

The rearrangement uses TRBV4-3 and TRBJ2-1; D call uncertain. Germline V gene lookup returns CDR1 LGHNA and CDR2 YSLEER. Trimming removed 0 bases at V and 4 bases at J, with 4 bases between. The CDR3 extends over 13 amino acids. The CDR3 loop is CASSQDTYNEQFF. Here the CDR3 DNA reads TGCGCCAGCAGCCAAGATACGTACAATGAGCAGTTCTTC.

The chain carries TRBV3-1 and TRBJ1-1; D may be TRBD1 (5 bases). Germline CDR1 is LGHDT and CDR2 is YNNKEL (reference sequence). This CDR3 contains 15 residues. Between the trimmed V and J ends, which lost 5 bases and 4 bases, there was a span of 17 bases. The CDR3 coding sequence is TGTGCCAGCAGCAGGGGACCTGGCCGGGGCACTGAAGCTTTCTTT. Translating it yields CASSRGPGRGTEAFF.

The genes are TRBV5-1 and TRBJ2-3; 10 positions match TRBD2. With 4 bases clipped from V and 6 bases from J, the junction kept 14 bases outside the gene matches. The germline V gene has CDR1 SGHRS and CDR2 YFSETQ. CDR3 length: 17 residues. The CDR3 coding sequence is TGCGCCAGCAGCCGGACCCTCAGCGGGGGGGTCTCGGATACGCAGTATTTT. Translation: CASSRTLSGGVSDTQYF.

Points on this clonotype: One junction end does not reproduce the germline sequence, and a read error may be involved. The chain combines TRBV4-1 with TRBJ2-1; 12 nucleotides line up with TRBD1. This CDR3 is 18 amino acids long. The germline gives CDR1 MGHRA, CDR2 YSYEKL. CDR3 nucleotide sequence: TGTGCCAGCAGCGTTCACTCCGGGACAGGGGGCCTAGGCAATGAGCAGTTCTTC. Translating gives CASSVHSGTGGLGNEQFF.

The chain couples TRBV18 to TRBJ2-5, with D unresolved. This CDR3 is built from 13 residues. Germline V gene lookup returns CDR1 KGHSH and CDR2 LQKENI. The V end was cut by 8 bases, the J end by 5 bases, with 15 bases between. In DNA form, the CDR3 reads TGTGCCAGCGCCCCGAGCTTCGGCGAGACCCAGTACTTC. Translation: CASAPSFGETQYF.